This T cell receptor (beta chain) is drawn from a study of regulatory T cells in long-lasting Graves disease. Relying on iRepertoire HTBI primers and Arm-PCR of CDR3 regions, the team built TCR beta libraries. Using its own MiXCR run on the multiplex PCR reads, TCRdb lists one record per CDR3 protein. The repertoire holds around 480,000 distinct CDR3 sequences, with roughly 15% as singletons. Stated time point: newly diagnosed GD, antithyroid drugs for less than 3 months. RNA from PBMCs was the source of the TCR library. The V end was cut by 0 bases, the J end by 10 bases, with 10 bases between. This CDR3 has 13 amino acids. The germline CDR1 and CDR2 sequences are GTSNPN and SVGIG (reference sequence). These data also formed part of another study, on T cells in Graves' hyperthyroidism and ophthalmopathy.

The sequences come from peripheral blood mononuclear cells (PBMCs), collected at new diagnosis, from a patient treated with antithyroid drugs. The chain uses TRBV30 and TRBJ1-6; D is uncertain. This TCR was sampled from a woman aged 35-65 years with Graves disease. The CDR3: CAWSVLQSSPLHF. The CDR3 DNA follows: TGTGCCTGGAGTGTACTGCAGTCATCACCCCTCCACTTT.